In its sample, the clone carrying this T cell receptor (delta chain) is large. V gave up 2 bases and J gave up 3 bases; unmatched junction bases: 22. This CDR3 comprises 23 residues. Germline V lookup: CDR1 GEAIGNYY, CDR2 EKD. The data are from a study of gamma-delta chains in newborns, infants, children. As for the study in general: Microbial exposure reportedly drives polyclonal innate γδ T cell expansion after birth.

TCRdb made new clone calls on the reads using CATT. The sample yields 2,200 or so delta-chain clones, approximately 1.6% seen once. This chain connects TRDV2 to TRDJ3; TRDD3 agrees at 9 bases. The TCR sequence derives from a child who was a newborn, infant or young child, either healthy, febrile or measles-vaccinated (not recorded which). Sequencing was done on a sample of blood. The CDR3 spells CACDKRDWGTCLVGFWDTRQMFF. CDR3 sequence (DNA): TGTGCCTGTGACAAAAGGGACTGGGGGACGTGCCTAGTAGGATTCTGGGACACCCGACAGATGTTTTTC.